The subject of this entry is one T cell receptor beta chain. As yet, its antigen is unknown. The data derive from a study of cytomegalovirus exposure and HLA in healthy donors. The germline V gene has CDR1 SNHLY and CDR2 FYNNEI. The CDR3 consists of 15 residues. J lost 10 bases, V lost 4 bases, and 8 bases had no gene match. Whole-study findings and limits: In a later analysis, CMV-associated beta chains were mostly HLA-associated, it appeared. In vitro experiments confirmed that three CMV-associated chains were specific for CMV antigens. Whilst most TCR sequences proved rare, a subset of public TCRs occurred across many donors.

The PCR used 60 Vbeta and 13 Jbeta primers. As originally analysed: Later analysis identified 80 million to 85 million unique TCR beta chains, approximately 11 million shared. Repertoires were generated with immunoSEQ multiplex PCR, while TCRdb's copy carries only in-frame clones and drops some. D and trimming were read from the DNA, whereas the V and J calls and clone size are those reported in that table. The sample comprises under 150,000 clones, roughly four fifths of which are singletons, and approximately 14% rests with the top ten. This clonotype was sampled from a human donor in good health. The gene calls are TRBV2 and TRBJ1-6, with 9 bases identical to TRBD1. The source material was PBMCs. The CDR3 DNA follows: TGTGCCAGCAGTGTAAGACAGGGGGTAGGCTCACCCCTCCACTTT. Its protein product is CASSVRQGVGSPLHF.